Described below is a single TCR beta chain sequence and its context. The specificity of this receptor is unknown. Base qualities were left out, and no much larger clone turns up one base away. The source of the sample is a study of type 1 regulatory T cells (dated by TCRdb to the early 2020s). At the level of the whole study: The study characterized an in vitro protocol that generated a Tr1-enriched, alloantigen-specific CD4 T cell product named T-allo10. Patients with hematological malignancies who were receiving allogeneic hematopoietic stem cell transplantation were the group in which T-allo10 was being clinically evaluated.

Sequenced on an Illumina MiSeq. The public reads were run again by TCRdb, first through fastp at Q25 and then through MiXCR, and only productive beta chains were kept. Rows with a matching CDR3 protein are joined into one entry that keeps the most common DNA and genes. The sample data list 14,000 to 15,000 distinct CDR3 sequences, and about 13% of these were observed just once. The ten largest account for 15% to 19% of the sample. The CDR1 and CDR2 encoded by the germline V gene are SQVTM and ANQGSEA. Cut back by 3 bases and 0 bases, the V and J ends lie 5 bases apart. The CDR3 goes from the cysteine to the phenylalanine over 13 residues. Only the CDR3 DNA stays, 39 bases, in frame from base 1.

The clonotype comes from a human donor in good health. The chain was built from TRBV29-1 and TRBJ2-2, with the D gene not confidently named. Sequenced material: cultured T cells, either the whole culture or a sorted T cell fraction (not recorded which). The CDR3 sequence is CSVDRSNTGELFF. The DNA is as follows: TGCAGCGTTGATCGGTCGAACACCGGGGAGCTGTTTTTT.